The T cell receptor beta chain under discussion was sequenced for a study of PD-1 blockade in mismatch repair-deficient tumors. Findings and caveats of the study: Tumor-resident clones, often undetectable pretreatment in blood, expanded then contracted after pembrolizumab.

This CDR3 is 14 amino acids long. The V and J ends lost 5 bases and 0 bases, in that order; junction bases with no gene match: 4. Germline V gives CDR1 LGHNT, CDR2 FRNRAP. The data were produced by immunoSEQ multiplex PCR, yet TCRdb's version contains in-frame clones alone and is incomplete. This sample yields some 120,000 clones, of which approximately 91% are seen a single time; 12% belongs to the top ten. TCRs were sequenced from a few patients responding to pembrolizumab. In the case of this clone: As yet, its antigen is unknown.

The source was peripheral blood, collected just over 70 weeks after starting pembrolizumab. The sequence came from an adult with mismatch repair-deficient cancer. The chain links TRBV12-5 to TRBJ2-7, with 7 bases that match TRBD1. CDR3 in DNA: TGTGCTAGTGGTCCGGACAGGATCTCCTACGAGCAGTACTTC. It translates to CASGPDRISYEQYF.